The rows below give T cell receptor beta chains drawn from one sample of a study of shared clonotypes between healthy human individuals. Produced via immunoSEQ multiplex PCR; TCRdb's table is partial and in-frame only. The sample comprises hundreds of thousands of clones, about 90% of which are singletons, and 24% rests with the top ten. The sequencing sample was made of naive CD8+ T cells sorted from blood. All receptors derive from a young man in good health. Both conserved end residues are part of each CDR3. A D gene is named only where the DNA matches it firmly. Clone size is given for some rows only: seen once, a few or many times, or a class if the clone is expanded.

many - TRBJ2-7 TRBV27 TGTGCCAGCAGTTTATTGGGCGACGAGCAGTACTTC CASSLLGDEQYF
- - TRBJ1-2 TRBV5-5 TGTGCCAGCAGCCAAGGGCCGGTCTATGGCTACACCTTC CASSQGPVYGYTF
- TRBD1 TRBJ2-7 TRBV28 TGTGCCAGCAGTCCCACCCCGGGACAGGGGGAGTCCTACGAGCAGTACTTC CASSPTPGQGESYEQYF
- - TRBJ1-4 TRBV28 TGTGCCAGCAGTCCCCGGGAGGGACGTGAAAAACTGTTTTTT CASSPREGREKLFF
once - TRBJ1-4 TRBV4-3 TGCGCCAGCAGCCAAGCACTCCCCTCGGAGGCGACTAATGAAAAACTGTTTTTT CASSQALPSEATNEKLFF
- - TRBJ2-1 TRBV29-1 TGCAGCGTTGCCCCGGATGAGCAGTTCTTC CSVAPDEQFF
- - TRBJ2-7 TRBV7-9 TGTGCCAGCAGACCCCCGAGACAGGTCTCCTACGAGCAGTACTTC CASRPPRQVSYEQYF
- TRBD2 TRBJ2-1 TRBV4-1 TGCGCCAGCAGCCTTAGCGGGAGTAACTACAATGAGCAGTTCTTC CASSLSGSNYNEQFF
- - TRBJ1-3 TRBV15 TGTGCCACCAGCAGCGTATTTAACAGGGTTTCTGGAAACACCATATATTTT CATSSVFNRVSGNTIYF
- - TRBJ1-5 TRBV7-2 TGTGCCAGCAGCCCCAGGACCCTAACCCTGGACAGTACGAATCAGCCCCAGCATTTT CASSPRTLTLDSTNQPQHF
- - TRBJ1-3 TRBV27 TGTGCCAGCAGTTTATCTTCAGGAGGAAACACCATATATTTT CASSLSSGGNTIYF
- - TRBJ2-7 TRBV7-2 TGTGCCAGCAGCCACGCGACAGACGGAGAATTGAGCGAGCAGTACTTC CASSHATDGELSEQYF
- - TRBJ2-3 TRBV5-1 TGCGCCAGCAGCTTGGGTCCGGGAGAGAGAGATACGCAGTATTTT CASSLGPGERDTQYF
- - TRBJ1-5 TRBV5-5 TGTGCCAGCAGCCAGAGGCAGGGAGGCAATCAGCCCCAGCATTTT CASSQRQGGNQPQHF
- - TRBJ1-2 TRBV6-6 TGTGCCAGCAGACCGACCCTCACAGGGAAGGATGGCTACACCTTC CASRPTLTGKDGYTF
- - TRBJ1-2 TRBV29-1 TGCAGCGTTGATGGCGCAGGACCGATCTATGGCTACACCTTC CSVDGAGPIYGYTF
once TRBD1 TRBJ2-7 TRBV9 TGTGCCAGCAGCGTAGACAGGGGGCGCCTCGAGCAGTACTTC CASSVDRGRLEQYF
- - TRBJ2-7 TRBV15 TGTGCCACCAGTCCCGGAAGGGACGGATTCTACGAGCAGTACTTC CATSPGRDGFYEQYF
- - TRBJ2-7 TRBV28 TGTGCCAGCAGTTTTCGCAGGGCTGGAGAGCAGTACTTC CASSFRRAGEQYF
- - TRBJ2-7 TRBV6-6 TGTGCCAGCAGTTACGGGCCGGGAGTCGAAGACGAGCAGTACTTC CASSYGPGVEDEQYF
- TRBD1 TRBJ2-3 TRBV6-5 TGTGCCAGCAGTTACTTAAGACAGGGAAACACAGATACGCAGTATTTT CASSYLRQGNTDTQYF
- - TRBJ2-7 TRBV9 TGTGCCAGCAGCGTAGCTTCGGGGGCCGAGCAGTACTTC CASSVASGAEQYF
- - TRBJ1-1 TRBV13 TGTGCCAGCAGCTTAGAGATCGAAGCTTTCTTT CASSLEIEAFF
- TRBD2 TRBJ2-1 TRBV25-1 TGTGCCAGCAGTGAGGGTCTAGCGGGAGTTGATGAGCAGTTCTTC CASSEGLAGVDEQFF
- - TRBJ2-6 TRBV5-6 TGTGCCAGCAGCCTGGTGGCCAACGTCCTGACTTTC CASSLVANVLTF
- - TRBJ2-7 TRBV7-7 TGTGCCAGCAGCTTCCGCGCAGGGCCCACCTACGAGCAGTACTTC CASSFRAGPTYEQYF
- - TRBJ2-5 TRBV5-6 TGTGCCAGCAGCTTCCCTCAAGAGACCCAGTACTTC CASSFPQETQYF
- TRBD2 TRBJ2-1 TRBV11-2 TGTGCCAGCCTAGGGGGACTAGCGAGGAATGAGCAGTTCTTC CASLGGLARNEQFF